Following are 19 T cell receptor beta chains from one sample sequenced in a study of T cells in Graves' hyperthyroidism and ophthalmopathy. Amplification targeted TCR beta CDR3 regions from RNA transcripts. First-round RT-PCR with HTBI primers amplified the TCR CDR3 region. Via MiXCR, TCRdb re-called the multiplex PCR reads, giving one row per CDR3 protein. The data hold about 360,000 distinct CDR3 sequences, with approximately 13% observed a single time. The sample comprised blood. These receptors were collected from a man younger than 40 with Graves' hyperthyroidism that later progressed to Graves' ophthalmopathy.

This clonotype was detected many times. V and J are TRBV28 and TRBJ2-1; no reliable D call. Trimming shortened V by 5 bases and J by 5 bases, and 13 bases separated the two germline ends. Germline-derived CDR1 and CDR2 are MDHEN and SYDVKM. The CDR3 is 14 amino acids. The chain's CDR3 is CASSPQDGNNEQFF. DNA of the CDR3: TGTGCCAGCAGTCCCCAGGACGGAAACAATGAGCAGTTCTTC. The whole variable domain, filled in from reference TRBV28 and TRBJ2-1, reads DVKVTQSSRYLVKRTGEKVFLECVQDMDHENMFWYRQDPGLGLRLIYFSYDVKMKEKGDIPEGYSVSREKKERFSLILESASTNQTSMYLCASSPQDGNNEQFFGPGTRLTVL.

This clonotype was detected a few times. The CDR3 spells CASSTQFGDGYTF. The CDR3 nucleotides are TGTGCCAGTAGTACCCAATTCGGGGACGGCTACACCTTC. This chain links TRBV19 with TRBJ1-2; D possibly corresponds to TRBD1 (5 bases). Trimming left V 4 bases short and J 8 bases short, with 14 bases between. The CDR3 covers 13 residues. Germline V lookup: CDR1 LNHDA, CDR2 SQIVND (reference sequence).

The sample holds a few counts of this clonotype. The V gene is TRBV20-1, the J gene TRBJ2-2, with D maybe TRBD2 (6 bases). The CDR3 extends over 14 amino acids. V shed 8 bases and J shed 6 bases, with 19 bases lying between them. CDR1 DFQATT and CDR2 SNEGSKA come from the germline V gene (reference sequence). The DNA for the CDR3 is TGCAGTACGTCCCGGGACTTACTCGCCGGGGAGCTGTTTTTT. This gives the protein CSTSRDLLAGELFF.

This clonotype was observed a few times. The genes are TRBV6-1 and TRBJ1-3; D is uncertain. V gave up 2 bases and J gave up 0 bases, with 14 bases separating them. There are 17 residues in the CDR3. Germline assignment: CDR1 MNHNS and CDR2 SASEGT. The CDR3 protein is CASSETSAASSGNTIYF. In DNA form, the CDR3 reads TGTGCCAGCAGTGAAACGTCCGCAGCCAGCTCTGGAAACACCATATATTTT.

Many counts were recorded for this clonotype. The chain couples TRBV11-3 to TRBJ2-3; the D is unclear. There are 14 residues in the CDR3. V lost 5 bases and J lost 3, with 12 bases in between. Looked up from germline, CDR1 is SGHNT and CDR2 is YENEEA. The CDR3 DNA is TGTGCCAGCAGCCCCTCGATGGTAACAGATACGCAGTATTTT. Protein product: CASSPSMVTDTQYF.

This clonotype was recorded many times. The chain links TRBV30 to TRBJ2-5; no reliable D call. V lost 0 bases, J lost 2 bases, and 1 base lay in between. This CDR3 is 11 amino acids long. Germline lookup yields CDR1 GTSNPN and CDR2 SVGIG (reference sequence). CDR3 protein: CAWSVQETQYF. As DNA, the CDR3 is TGTGCCTGGAGTGTACAAGAGACCCAGTACTTC.

This chain links TRBV4-2 with TRBJ2-1; maybe TRBD1 (5 bases). This CDR3 is 14 amino acids long. In germline, CDR1 is LGHNA, CDR2 YNFKEQ. V was clipped by 3 bases and J by 9 bases, with 15 bases between them. For the CDR3, the DNA is TGTGCCAGCAGCCACCCCCCAGGGTTGTCTGAGCAGTTCTTC. This sequence encodes CASSHPPGLSEQFF.

This clonotype occurred many times. The chain uses TRBV7-9 and TRBJ2-7; 9 positions match TRBD1. Per germline, CDR1 SEHNR and CDR2 FQNEAQ (reference sequence). V gave up 5 bases and J gave up 3 bases; unmatched junction bases: 11. The CDR3 totals 16 residues. The CDR3 is CASSQRVGQGNYEQYF. As DNA, the CDR3 is TGTGCCAGCAGCCAGAGGGTCGGACAGGGGAACTACGAGCAGTACTTC. Drawing the rest from reference TRBV7-9 and TRBJ2-7, the complete variable domain is DTGVSQNPRHKITKRGQNVTFRCDPISEHNRLYWYRQTLGQGPEFLTYFQNEAQLEKSRLLSDRFSAERPKGSFSTLEIQRTEQGDSAMYLCASSQRVGQGNYEQYFGPGTRLTVT.

There are a few counts of this clonotype. CDR3 protein: CASSTAFSRRTGGMDNSPLHF. The CDR3 DNA is TGCGCCAGCAGCACCGCGTTTTCTAGACGGACAGGGGGTATGGATAATTCACCCCTCCACTTT. The gene calls are TRBV5-1 and TRBJ1-6; 10 positions match TRBD1. Germline CDR1 and CDR2: SGHRS and YFSETQ. V dropped 4 bases and J dropped 5; count of bases not matched to a gene: 21. The CDR3 covers 21 residues.

This clonotype was detected ten times or more. The CDR3: CASSLGVGDGNTIYF. The CDR3 bases are TGTGCCAGCAGCTTAGGGGTAGGGGATGGAAACACCATATATTTT. The chain combines TRBV7-8 with TRBJ1-3; possible D gene TRBD1, 5 bases. Trimming removed 1 base from V and 3 bases from J, with 10 bases in between. There are 15 residues in the CDR3. Looked up from germline, CDR1 is SGHVS and CDR2 is FQNEAQ.

This sequence joins TRBV9 and TRBJ1-4; 7 bases line up with TRBD1. Germline assignment: CDR1 SGDLS and CDR2 YYNGEE. Trimming cost V 3 bases and J 8 bases; bases outside gene matches: 10. The CDR3 has 15 residues. The chain's CDR3 is CASSGGTDRREKLFF. As DNA, the CDR3 is TGTGCCAGCAGCGGCGGGACGGACAGGCGGGAAAAACTGTTTTTT.

The sample holds many counts of this clonotype. This chain joins TRBV12-5 and TRBJ1-2; D is possibly TRBD1 (6 bases). The V and J ends lost 0 bases and 7 bases respectively, with 9 bases between them. Germline loops: CDR1 LGHNT, CDR2 FRNRAP. The CDR3 has 13 residues. CDR3 protein: CASGLVTGSGYTF. The CDR3 nucleotides read TGTGCTAGTGGTTTGGTTACAGGGTCTGGCTACACCTTC.

The chain uses TRBV5-1 and TRBJ1-3; 9 nucleotides align to TRBD1. The CDR3 spans 19 residues. CDR1 is SGHRS and CDR2 is YFSETQ in the germline V gene. V lost 0 bases to trimming and J lost 0 bases; unmatched junction nucleotides: 10. DNA for the CDR3: TGCGCCAGCAGCTTGGCCGGGACAGGGCTTAGGGACTCTGGAAACACCATATATTTT. It encodes CASSLAGTGLRDSGNTIYF.

V gene TRBV19 combines with J gene TRBJ2-1; 9 nucleotides line up with TRBD2. Losses at the gene ends were 1 base for V and 9 bases for J; bases not matched to a gene: 7. This CDR3 comprises 15 residues. Germline V gene lookup returns CDR1 LNHDA and CDR2 SQIVND (reference sequence). The CDR3 DNA sequence: TGTGCCAGTAGTATAGGAGCGGGGGGACACGGTGAGCAGTTCTTC. It codes for CASSIGAGGHGEQFF.

This clonotype occurred many times. The chain has TRBV12-3 or TRBV12-4 and TRBJ1-1; D is perhaps TRBD1 (5 bases). CDR3 length: 14 residues. V was shortened by 6 bases and J by 0 bases, with 11 bases between the two germline ends. CDR3 residues: CASSGGLMNTEAFF. The CDR3 DNA is TGTGCCAGCAGCGGGGGATTAATGAACACTGAAGCTTTCTTT.

This clonotype has ten or more counts. The genes are TRBV11-2 and TRBJ1-1, with D uncertain. The germline V gene has CDR1 SGHAT and CDR2 FQNNGV. The CDR3 has 13 residues. Trimming removed 6 bases from V and 0 bases from J, with 8 bases in between. CDR3 residues: CASRYWVNTEAFF. CDR3 sequence (DNA): TGTGCCAGCAGGTATTGGGTGAACACTGAAGCTTTCTTT.

This clonotype was seen ten or more times. The CDR3 loop is CASSFTRLGANEQFF. CDR3 nucleotides: TGTGCCAGCAGCTTCACCCGCCTGGGGGCGAATGAGCAGTTCTTC. The rearrangement joins TRBV11-2 to TRBJ2-1; D may be TRBD1 (6 bases). V lost 3 bases and J lost 7, with 16 bases in between. CDR1 and CDR2 from the germline V gene are SGHAT and FQNNGV. CDR3 length: 15 residues.

This clonotype has just a few counts. This rearrangement joins TRBV24-1 to TRBJ2-2; D gene uncertain. The V and J ends lost 4 bases and 5 bases respectively, with 10 bases between them. This CDR3 spans 14 amino acids. Germline V lookup: CDR1 KGHDR, CDR2 SFDVKD. The CDR3 reads CATSESQETGELFF. The CDR3 DNA follows: TGTGCCACCAGTGAGAGCCAGGAAACCGGGGAGCTGTTTTTT.

There are a few counts of this clonotype. CDR3 DNA sequence: TGTGCCACCTCCAAGTCCTACAATGAGCAGTTCTTC. Amino acids: CATSKSYNEQFF. The chain recombines TRBV4-2 with TRBJ2-1; D unresolved. V lost 10 bases, J lost 1 base, and 8 bases lay in between. The V gene's germline CDR1 is LGHNA and CDR2 YNFKEQ. This CDR3 has 12 amino acids.